The text below deals with one T cell receptor (beta chain). Its antigen is as yet unknown. The entry originates in a study of T-cell reconstitution after alpha-beta-depleted transplantation in children. From germline, CDR1 is LNHNV and CDR2 YYDKDF (reference sequence). The CDR3 is 19 amino acids. V trimming: 2 bases; J trimming: 1 base; junction bases outside the gene matches: 14. As it was prepared, the TCRbeta library received unique molecular identifiers. TCRdb re-called the PCR reads with MiXCR, one entry per CDR3 protein. The sample gives roughly 50,000 distinct CDR3 sequences, 44% of which show up once; 98% is in the top ten. General study points: By about two months after transplant, alpha-beta T cells reportedly arose from several hundred graft clones that had expanded. It was surviving recipient T cells and thymic progenitors that gave some patients high TCRbeta diversity at day 60. After one year, T-cell counts and TCRbeta diversity mostly came from new T cells.

This specimen consisted of PBMCs, mostly from graft donor cells, obtained 360 days after TCRalphabeta/CD19-depleted stem cell transplant. The sequence was obtained from a male patient younger than 18 who had a stem cell transplant for acute lymphoblastic leukemia, so the T cells may come from the graft donor. This rearrangement joins TRBV15 to TRBJ2-4, with TRBD1 matching 7 bases. CDR3 amino acids: CATSRSRGLYGFAKNIQYF. The CDR3 bases are TGTGCCACCAGCAGATCTAGGGGGCTCTACGGATTTGCCAAAAACATTCAGTACTTC.